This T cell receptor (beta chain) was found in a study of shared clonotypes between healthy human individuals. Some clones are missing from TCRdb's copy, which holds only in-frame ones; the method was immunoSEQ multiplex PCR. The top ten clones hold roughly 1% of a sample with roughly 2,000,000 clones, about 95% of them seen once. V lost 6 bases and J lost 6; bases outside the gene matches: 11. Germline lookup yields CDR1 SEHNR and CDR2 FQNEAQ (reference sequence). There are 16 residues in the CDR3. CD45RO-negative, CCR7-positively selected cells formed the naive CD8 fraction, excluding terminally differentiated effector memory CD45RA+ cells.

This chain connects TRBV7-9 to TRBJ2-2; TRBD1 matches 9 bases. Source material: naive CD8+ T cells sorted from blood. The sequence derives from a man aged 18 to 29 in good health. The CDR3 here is CASRTPGQGRAGELFF. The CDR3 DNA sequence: TGTGCCAGCAGGACTCCGGGACAGGGTAGAGCCGGGGAGCTGTTTTTT.